The clone carrying this T cell receptor beta chain was detected ten times or more. These data belong to a study of early T cells in non-severe SARS-CoV-2 infection. CDR3 length: 15 amino acids. The germline V gene has CDR1 MDHEN and CDR2 SYDVKM. Trimming took off 7 bases at V and 1 base at J, with 15 bases between the two ends. TCRdb reprocessed the 5' RACE reads via MiXCR and lists one record per CDR3 protein. Of 25,000 to 35,000 distinct CDR3 sequences listed, 4.7% were seen once; the top ten hold around 8%. The specimen sequenced was whole blood. The chain joins TRBV28 to TRBJ2-3, with D perhaps matching TRBD1 or TRBD2 (5 bases each). This receptor was taken from an adult who was a healthcare worker with PCR-confirmed SARS-CoV-2 infection or an uninfected control (not recorded which). The CDR3, as DNA: TGTGCCAGCACCACCCCGGGACGGGGCACAGATACGCAGTATTTT. Its protein product is CASTTPGRGTDTQYF.